The source of this T cell receptor (beta chain) is a study of shared clonotypes between healthy human individuals. From CD4+ cells came CD45RA+ naive and CD45RA-negative memory subsets. The CDR3 has 13 amino acids. Per germline, CDR1 GTSNPN and CDR2 SVGIG (reference sequence). V lost 4 bases and J lost 4, with 11 bases in between. Running of the assay took place at deep level. Genomic DNA per cell subset filled all wells of several immunoSEQ plates. Data came from immunoSEQ multiplex PCR; TCRdb stores just in-frame clones and leaves some out. The sample includes around 2.3 million clones, roughly 95% seen only once; the top ten take over 0.1%.

Sequencing was performed on naive CD4+ T cells sorted from blood. As to subset: CD45RA+ positively selected. The clonotype was recovered from a man aged 18-30 years in good health. V usage is TRBV30 and J usage is TRBJ2-1, with unresolved D. CDR3 sequence: CAWTERVYNEQFF. CDR3 bases: TGTGCCTGGACTGAACGGGTATACAATGAGCAGTTCTTC.